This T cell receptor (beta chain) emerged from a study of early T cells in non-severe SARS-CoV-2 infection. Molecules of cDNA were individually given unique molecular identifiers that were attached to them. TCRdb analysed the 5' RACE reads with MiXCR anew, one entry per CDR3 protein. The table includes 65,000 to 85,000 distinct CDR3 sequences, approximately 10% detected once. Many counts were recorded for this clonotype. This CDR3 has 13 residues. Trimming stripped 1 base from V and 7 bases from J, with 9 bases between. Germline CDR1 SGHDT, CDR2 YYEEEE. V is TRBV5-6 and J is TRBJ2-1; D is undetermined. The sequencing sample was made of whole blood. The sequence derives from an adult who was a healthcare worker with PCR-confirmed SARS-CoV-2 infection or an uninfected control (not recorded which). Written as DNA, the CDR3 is TGTGCCAGCAGCTTGAGGGCGGTAAATGAGCAGTTCTTC. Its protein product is CASSLRAVNEQFF. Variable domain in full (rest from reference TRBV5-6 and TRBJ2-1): DAGVTQSPTHLIKTRGQQVTLRCSPKSGHDTVSWYQQALGQGPQFIFQYYEEEERQRGNFPDRFSGHQFPNYSSELNVNALLLGDSALYLCASSLRAVNEQFFGPGTRLTVL.